The next 6 T cell receptor beta chains were all read from a single sample in a study of blood T cell repertoires in COVID-19. Sequencing used immunoSEQ multiplex PCR; TCRdb keeps in-frame clones, though not all of them. The table has 140,000 to 150,000 clones, roughly 88% seen once. The material sequenced was peripheral blood. The receptors were sampled from a man aged 60-69 years with active or convalescent COVID-19.

This chain joins TRBV25-1 and TRBJ1-2; 7 nucleotides agree with TRBD1. V shed 5 bases, J shed 4 bases, and the junction held 7 bases outside the gene matches. Per germline, CDR1 MGHDK and CDR2 SYGVNS. The CDR3 totals 14 residues. CDR3 sequence (DNA): TGTGCCAGCAGTTTGCCGACAGGGACCTATGGCTACACCTTC. It yields the protein CASSLPTGTYGYTF.

This clone occurred once. This chain joins TRBV7-8 and TRBJ2-3; 13 bases are a match to TRBD2. V lost 1 base to trimming and J lost 2 bases; unmatched junction nucleotides: 6. The CDR3 totals 18 residues. Looked up from germline, CDR1 is SGHVS and CDR2 is FQNEAQ. Written as DNA, the CDR3 is TGTGCCAGCAGCTTAGGAAGGACTAGCGGGGGTTCCACAGATACGCAGTATTTT. Translation gives CASSLGRTSGGSTDTQYF.

CDR3 region: CASREGLAAYEQYV. CDR3 nucleotides: TGTGCCAGCAGGGAAGGACTTGCCGCCTACGAGCAGTACGTC. The chain links TRBV6-1 to TRBJ2-7, with D possibly TRBD2 on 5 matching bases. Germline V gene sequence: CDR1 MNHNS, CDR2 SASEGT. This CDR3 is 14 amino acids long.

This chain joins TRBV7-8 and TRBJ1-1, with 8 bases fitting TRBD1. In germline, CDR1 is SGHVS, CDR2 FQNEAQ. V gave up 1 base and J gave up 5 bases; unmatched junction bases: 0. The CDR3 sequence is 13 residues long. The CDR3 loop reads CASSLGQGTEAFF. The DNA for the CDR3 is TGTGCCAGCAGCTTAGGACAGGGGACTGAAGCTTTCTTT.

This rearrangement joins TRBV9 to TRBJ2-1; TRBD2 matches at 12 bases. V lost 4 bases to trimming and J lost 5 bases; unmatched junction nucleotides: 4. Germline V gene data show CDR1 as SGDLS and CDR2 as YYNGEE. The CDR3 runs to 15 residues. The CDR3 loop is CASSKTSGSHNEQFF. In nucleotides, the CDR3 is TGTGCCAGCAGCAAGACTAGCGGGAGTCACAATGAGCAGTTCTTC.

The DNA of the CDR3 is TGTGCCAGCAGTTTCCGGGGGTTGGGTCAGCCCCAGCATTTT. Translating it yields CASSFRGLGQPQHF. The genes are TRBV6-6 and TRBJ1-5; TRBD1 is a possible D gene (5 bases). This CDR3 region has 14 residues. Germline V gene data show CDR1 as MNHNY and CDR2 as SVGAGI (reference sequence). Trimming took 4 bases from V and 6 from J, leaving 13 bases between them.